A selection of T cell receptor beta chains follows, all from one sample in a study of CD8 T cells in ankylosing spondylitis. TCRdb analysed the 5' RACE reads with MiXCR anew, one entry per CDR3 protein. The sample shows about 64,000 distinct CDR3 sequences, 6.2% of them seen only once. The sequencing sample was made of synovial fluid, either unsorted or a sorted T cell fraction (not recorded which). All receptors derive from a male donor with ankylosing spondylitis. Both conserved end residues are part of each CDR3. Fields, in order: clone size, D gene, V gene, J gene, CDR3 protein, CDR3 DNA. A D gene is named only where the DNA matches it firmly. Rows may omit the clone size; those that give it use once, few, many or a size class.

few,TRBD1,TRBV7-9,TRBJ2-3,CASRHTRQGSADTQYF,TGTGCCAGCAGGCACACACGACAGGGATCCGCAGATACGCAGTATTTT
few,NA,TRBV4-1,TRBJ2-1,CASSQEAGRSGEQFF,TGCGCCAGCAGCCAAGAAGCGGGCCGGAGTGGTGAGCAGTTCTTC
many,NA,TRBV9,TRBJ2-1,CASSLGGVGEQFF,TGTGCCAGCAGCCTCGGGGGAGTCGGAGAGCAGTTCTTC
few,TRBD2,TRBV7-6,TRBJ2-2,CASSPLAGTNTGELFF,TGTGCCAGCAGCCCCCTAGCGGGGACCAACACCGGGGAGCTGTTTTTT
NA,NA,TRBV7-3,TRBJ1-5,CASDPPHSNQPQHF,TGTGCCAGCGACCCTCCCCATAGCAATCAGCCCCAGCATTTT
few,NA,TRBV28,TRBJ2-2,CASSYTFGGELFF,TGTGCCAGCAGCTACACCTTTGGCGGGGAGCTGTTTTTT
few,TRBD1,TRBV2,TRBJ1-6,CASSVRDRYNSPLHF,TGTGCCAGCAGTGTCCGGGACAGATATAATTCACCCCTCCACTTT
many,TRBD2,TRBV7-3,TRBJ2-2,CASSRSGANTGELFF,TGTGCCAGCAGCCGTAGCGGGGCGAACACCGGGGAGCTGTTTTTT
NA,TRBD2,TRBV9,TRBJ2-5,CASSANPVGKRGRETQYF,TGTGCCAGCAGCGCCAACCCGGTAGGGAAGCGGGGGAGGGAGACCCAGTACTTC
many,NA,TRBV19,TRBJ2-1,CATSRGLLFEQFF,TGTGCCACCAGCCGGGGACTTCTATTTGAGCAGTTCTTC
few,TRBD2,TRBV20-1,TRBJ2-6,CSAGEGGANVLTF,TGCAGTGCTGGGGAGGGTGGGGCCAACGTCCTGACTTTC
many,NA,TRBV2,TRBJ2-3,CASSERTASTDTQYF,TGTGCCAGCAGTGAAAGGACAGCTTCCACAGATACGCAGTATTTT
NA,NA,TRBV11-2,TRBJ2-2,CASSWVLANTEELFF,TGTGCCAGCAGCTGGGTTTTAGCAAACACCGAGGAGCTGTTTTTT
many,TRBD2,TRBV28,TRBJ2-7,CASSTASGSMYEQYF,TGTGCCAGCAGTACTGCTAGCGGGAGTATGTACGAGCAGTACTTC
NA,NA,TRBV6-1,TRBJ2-3,CASSRRQDTDTQYF,TGTGCCAGCAGCCGGCGGCAGGACACAGATACGCAGTATTTT
many,NA,TRBV7-2,TRBJ1-3,CASSLDSKTGNTIYF,TGTGCCAGCAGCCTGGACAGTAAAACTGGAAACACCATATATTTT
few,TRBD2,TRBV6-1,TRBJ2-7,CASSSGLAGGLREQYF,TGTGCCAGCAGCTCAGGACTAGCGGGAGGTCTACGCGAGCAGTACTTC
NA,NA,TRBV6-1,TRBJ1-1,CASSLVKGAEAFF,TGTGCCAGCAGTCTCGTCAAGGGCGCTGAAGCTTTCTTT
many,NA,TRBV6-5,TRBJ2-5,CASTFSGGWETQYF,TGTGCCAGCACCTTCTCGGGGGGCTGGGAGACCCAGTACTTC
many,NA,TRBV7-7,TRBJ1-1,CASSFAEDTEAFF,TGTGCTAGCAGCTTTGCGGAGGACACTGAAGCTTTCTTT
many,NA,TRBV5-6,TRBJ2-7,CASSRPLGGDLYEQYF,TGTGCCAGCAGCCGCCCCTTAGGTGGGGATCTCTACGAGCAGTACTTC
many,NA,TRBV5-1,TRBJ2-3,CASRHFGTDTQYF,TGCGCCAGCAGGCATTTCGGCACAGATACGCAGTATTTT
few,TRBD1,TRBV18,TRBJ2-3,CASSPTEGGSKTQYF,TGTGCCAGCTCACCAACAGAAGGGGGCAGCAAGACGCAGTATTTT
few,NA,TRBV6-2/TRBV6-3,TRBJ2-3,CASSPGRWETLTDTQYF,TGTGCCAGCAGTCCCGGCCGGTGGGAGACACTCACAGATACGCAGTATTTT
few,NA,TRBV4-2,TRBJ2-3,CASSEGAQGLGTDTQYF,TGTGCCAGCAGCGAAGGAGCTCAGGGCTTGGGCACAGATACGCAGTATTTT
many,NA,TRBV18,TRBJ2-7,CASSPSGSYEQYF,TGTGCCAGCTCACCTTCCGGCTCCTACGAGCAGTACTTC
NA,TRBD1,TRBV12-3/TRBV12-4,TRBJ1-5,CASSLSTGDQPQHF,TGTGCCAGCAGCCTTTCGACAGGGGATCAGCCCCAGCATTTT
NA,NA,TRBV14,TRBJ2-1,CASSQGFEPNEQFF,TGTGCCAGCAGCCAGGGCTTCGAGCCTAATGAGCAGTTCTTC
many,NA,TRBV11-2,TRBJ1-3,CASSLESYVLSGNTIYF,TGTGCCAGCAGCTTAGAGTCATACGTACTCTCTGGAAACACCATATATTTT
NA,NA,TRBV19,TRBJ2-5,CASSPLGMQETQYF,TGTGCCAGTAGTCCGCTCGGGATGCAAGAGACCCAGTACTTC
few,NA,TRBV9,TRBJ1-2,CASSVAAGKYGYTF,TGTGCCAGCAGCGTAGCGGCAGGGAAATATGGCTACACCTTC
many,NA,TRBV20-1,TRBJ2-7,CSARDPGGGNYEQYF,TGCAGTGCTAGAGACCCCGGGGGTGGTAATTACGAGCAGTACTTC
NA,NA,TRBV7-2,TRBJ1-2,CASSFGGGGIRSYGYTF,TGTGCCAGCAGCTTCGGAGGCGGGGGCATCAGATCCTATGGCTACACCTTC
many,TRBD1,TRBV29-1,TRBJ1-5,CSVEDLWAGQGDQPQHF,TGCAGCGTTGAAGATCTTTGGGCCGGACAGGGAGACCAGCCCCAGCATTTT
many,NA,TRBV18,TRBJ2-5,CASSPLPALLQETQYF,TGTGCCAGCTCACCACTTCCAGCACTGCTCCAAGAGACCCAGTACTTC
few,NA,TRBV29-1,TRBJ1-1,CSAGTNYTEAFF,TGCAGCGCGGGGACGAACTACACTGAAGCTTTCTTT
many,NA,TRBV29-1,TRBJ2-1,CSAEGGGIPDEQFF,TGCAGCGCTGAGGGGGGAGGGATACCGGATGAGCAGTTCTTC
NA,NA,TRBV7-8,TRBJ1-1,CASSSISGTVGTEAFF,TGTGCCAGCAGTAGTATATCCGGGACGGTGGGCACTGAAGCTTTCTTT
few,TRBD2,TRBV18,TRBJ2-1,CASRGSGSSYNEQFF,TGTGCCAGCCGAGGGAGCGGGAGCTCCTACAATGAGCAGTTCTTC
NA,NA,TRBV5-1,TRBJ2-7,CASSRDWDVEQYF,TGCGCCAGCAGCCGAGACTGGGACGTCGAGCAGTACTTC